The subject of this entry is one T cell receptor beta chain. Antigen specificity is unknown. The record originates from a study of cytomegalovirus exposure and HLA in healthy donors. Regarding the study as a whole: Later work found that TCR association rates differed between HLA loci; DRB1 had the most and HLA-C the fewest.

In germline, CDR1 is SGHRS, CDR2 YFSETQ. This CDR3 comprises 13 residues. Trimming removed 4 bases at V and 0 bases at J, with 4 bases between. With 60 Vbeta and 13 Jbeta primers, the PCR was carried out. Using immunoSEQ multiplex PCR, the repertoire was profiled, and TCRdb retains in-frame clones only, with some absent. The sample contains 150,000 to 200,000 clones, around 80% of which appear only once. The origin of this receptor is a girl aged 10-17 years in good health and CMV-seropositive. The sample comprised PBMCs. The gene calls are TRBV5-1 and TRBJ2-2; no firm D call. CDR3 DNA: TGCGCCAGCAGCGGGCCGAACACCGGGGAGCTGTTTTTT. As protein: CASSGPNTGELFF.